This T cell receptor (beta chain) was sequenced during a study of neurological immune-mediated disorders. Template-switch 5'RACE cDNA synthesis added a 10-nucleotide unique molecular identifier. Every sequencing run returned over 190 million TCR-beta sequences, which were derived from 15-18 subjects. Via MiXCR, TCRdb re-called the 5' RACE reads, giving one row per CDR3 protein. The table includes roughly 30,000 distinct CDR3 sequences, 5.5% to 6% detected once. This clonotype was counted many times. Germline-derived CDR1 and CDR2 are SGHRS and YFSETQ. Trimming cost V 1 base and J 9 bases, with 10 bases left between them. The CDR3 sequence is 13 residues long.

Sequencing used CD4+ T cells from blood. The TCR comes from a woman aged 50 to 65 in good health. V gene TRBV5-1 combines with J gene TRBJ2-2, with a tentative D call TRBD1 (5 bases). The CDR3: CASSLSQDRELFF. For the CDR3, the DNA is TGCGCCAGCAGCTTGTCGCAGGACAGGGAGCTGTTTTTT.